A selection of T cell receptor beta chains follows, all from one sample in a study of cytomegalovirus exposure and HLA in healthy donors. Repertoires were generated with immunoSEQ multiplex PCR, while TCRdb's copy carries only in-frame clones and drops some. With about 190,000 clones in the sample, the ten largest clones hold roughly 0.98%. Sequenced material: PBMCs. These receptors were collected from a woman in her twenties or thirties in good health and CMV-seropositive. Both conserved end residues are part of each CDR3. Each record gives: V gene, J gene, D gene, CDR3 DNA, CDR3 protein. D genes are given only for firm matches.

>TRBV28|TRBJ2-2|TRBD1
TGTGCCAGCAGTGCCCCGGGACAGGGGAAAACGGCCGGGGAGCTGTTTTTT
CASSAPGQGKTAGELFF
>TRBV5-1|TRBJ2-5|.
TGCGCCAGCAGCTCCCTACCCCAAGAGACCCAGTACTTC
CASSSLPQETQYF
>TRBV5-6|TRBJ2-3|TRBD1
TGTGCCAGCAGCCTGGCCATGCGGCTGGGACAGGGGCCCACAGATACGCAGTATTTT
CASSLAMRLGQGPTDTQYF
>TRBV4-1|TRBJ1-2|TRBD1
TGCGCCAGCAGCCAAGATAGGGGACAGAATGGCTACACCTTC
CASSQDRGQNGYTF
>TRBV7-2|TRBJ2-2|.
TGTGCCAGCAGCTTCAATAGCAGGGCCACCGGGGAGCTGTTTTTT
CASSFNSRATGELFF
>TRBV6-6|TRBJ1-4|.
TGTGCCAGCAGTTACTCGACATATGGGTCTGATGAAAAACTGTTTTTT
CASSYSTYGSDEKLFF
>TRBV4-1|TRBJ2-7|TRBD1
TGCGCCAGCACTCGACAGGGGACCGGCGAGCAGTACTTC
CASTRQGTGEQYF
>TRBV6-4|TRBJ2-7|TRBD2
TGTGCCGGAGTTGTAAGCGGGAGTGGCTACGAGCAGTACTTC
CAGVVSGSGYEQYF
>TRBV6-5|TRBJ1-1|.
TGTGCCAGCAGTGATCAAGGGGGCACTGAAGCTTTCTTT
CASSDQGGTEAFF
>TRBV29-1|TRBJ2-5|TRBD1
TGCAGCGTTGAGACAGGGCAAGAGACCCAGTACTTC
CSVETGQETQYF
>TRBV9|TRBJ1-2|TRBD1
TGTGCCAGCAGCGCTAACGAGGGGGCGGGTGGCTACACCTTC
CASSANEGAGGYTF
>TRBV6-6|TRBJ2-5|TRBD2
TGTGCCAGCAGTTCGTTAGCGGGCAAATTAGAGACCCAGTACTTC
CASSSLAGKLETQYF
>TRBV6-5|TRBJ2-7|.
TGTGCCAGCAGTTACTCGACAGGCTCTACCTACGAGCAGTACTTC
CASSYSTGSTYEQYF
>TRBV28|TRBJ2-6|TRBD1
TGTGCCAGCACCCTGACAGGGAACTCTGGGGCCAACGTCCTGACTTTC
CASTLTGNSGANVLTF
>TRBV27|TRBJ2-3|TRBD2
TGTGCCAGCAGCTCCTCTAGCGGGTACCCCACAGATACGCAGTATTTT
CASSSSSGYPTDTQYF
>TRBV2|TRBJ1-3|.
TGTGCCAGCAGTGGGCAGGAGGCCACCATATATTTT
CASSGQEATIYF
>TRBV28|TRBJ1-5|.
TGTGCCAGCTCAAGCTTTTTAAGCAATCAGCCCCAGCATTTT
CASSSFLSNQPQHF
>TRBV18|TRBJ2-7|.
TGTGCCAGCTCACCACTACAGGGAGGGGATGAGCAGTACTTC
CASSPLQGGDEQYF
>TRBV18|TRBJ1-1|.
TGTGCCAGCTCATCAAGACAGGCCCTTGAGGGCACTGAAGCTTTCTTT
CASSSRQALEGTEAFF
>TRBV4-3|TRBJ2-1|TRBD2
TGCGCCAGCAGCCAGCTAATAGCGGGGGATGAGCAGTTCTTC
CASSQLIAGDEQFF
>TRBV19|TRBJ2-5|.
TGTGCCAGTACCCCTAACGGGGGGCGGGAGACCCAGTACTTC
CASTPNGGRETQYF
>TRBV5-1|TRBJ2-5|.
TGCGCCAGCAGCTTGGGCCACTACCAAGAGACCCAGTACTTC
CASSLGHYQETQYF
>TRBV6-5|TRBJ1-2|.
TGTGCCAGCAGCCGCGAAGAGAGGGCGAACTATGGCTACACCTTC
CASSREERANYGYTF
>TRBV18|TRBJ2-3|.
TGTGCCAGCTCACCGACACGTAGCACAGATACGCAGTATTTT
CASSPTRSTDTQYF
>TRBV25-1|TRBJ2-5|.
TGTGCCAGCAGTGAATTCAGCGGGTATGGTCAAGAGACCCAGTACTTC
CASSEFSGYGQETQYF
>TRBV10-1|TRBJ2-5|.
TGCGCCAGCAGTCCGGACACCCAAGAGACCCAGTACTTC
CASSPDTQETQYF
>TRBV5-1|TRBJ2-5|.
TGCGCCAGCAGCTTGGCGGCCAACGGGGAGACCCAGTACTTC
CASSLAANGETQYF
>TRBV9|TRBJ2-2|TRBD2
TGTGCCAGCAGCTTCCCGGAGGGTAGCGGGAACCTAAACACCGGGGAGCTGTTTTTT
CASSFPEGSGNLNTGELFF
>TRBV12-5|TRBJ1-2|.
TGTGCTAGTGGTTTGGTACCCCCCCAGATCTATGGCTACACCTTC
CASGLVPPQIYGYTF
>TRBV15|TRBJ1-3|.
TGTGCCACCAGCAGAGCTTCGTACATAAGCTCTGGAAACACCATATATTTT
CATSRASYISSGNTIYF
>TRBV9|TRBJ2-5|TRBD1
TGTGCCAGCAGCGTTGACCCTCGTGCAGGACAGGGTGTTGGGGAGCAGTACTTC
CASSVDPRAGQGVGEQYF
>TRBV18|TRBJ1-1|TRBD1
TGTGCCAGCTCACCCGGGACAGGGGTTGAAGCTTTCTTT
CASSPGTGVEAFF
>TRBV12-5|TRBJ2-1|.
TGTGCTAGTGGTTTGGGTCAGGGGTCCTACAATGAGCAGTTCTTC
CASGLGQGSYNEQFF
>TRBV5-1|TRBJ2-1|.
TGCGCCAGCAGCTTGGGCAGTAAATCCTACAATGAGCAGTTCTTC
CASSLGSKSYNEQFF
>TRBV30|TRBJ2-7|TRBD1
TGTGCCTGGAGTTTCTTACAGGGGTGGGAGCCAGGGTCCTACGAGCAGTACTTC
CAWSFLQGWEPGSYEQYF
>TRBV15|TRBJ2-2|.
TGTGCCACCAGCAGCTACAGGGAAGGTTTCACCGGGGAGCTGTTTTTT
CATSSYREGFTGELFF
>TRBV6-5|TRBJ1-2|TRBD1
TGTGCCAGCAGCCAGGGGGTCTACGGCTACACCTTC
CASSQGVYGYTF
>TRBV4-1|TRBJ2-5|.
TGCGCCAGCAGCCCAGCGGCGCGACTAGGTGGGCAAGAGACCCAGTACTTC
CASSPAARLGGQETQYF
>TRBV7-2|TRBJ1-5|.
TGTGCCAGCAGCTTAGTCTATGGTGCATATCAGCCCCAGCATTTT
CASSLVYGAYQPQHF
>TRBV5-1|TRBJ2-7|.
TGCGCCAGCAGCCCGCCCCTCACAGGGTTCGACGAGCAGTACTTC
CASSPPLTGFDEQYF
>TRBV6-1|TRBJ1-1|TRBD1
TGTGCCAGCAGTTCCCCCACACAGGGGGGGACTGAAGCTTTCTTT
CASSSPTQGGTEAFF
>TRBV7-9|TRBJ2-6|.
TGTGCCAGCAGCTTAGTTGGGGGCGGGGCCAACGTCCTGACTTTC
CASSLVGGGANVLTF
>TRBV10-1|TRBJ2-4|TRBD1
TGCGCCAGCAGTGACGGGACAGCAGTAAACATTCAGTACTTC
CASSDGTAVNIQYF
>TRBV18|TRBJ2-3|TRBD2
TGTGCCAGCTCACTTTATAGCGGGAGTAGCACAGATACGCAGTATTTT
CASSLYSGSSTDTQYF
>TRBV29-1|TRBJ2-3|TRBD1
TGCAGCGCAGTAATATACAGGGGGTCAGATACGCAGTATTTT
CSAVIYRGSDTQYF
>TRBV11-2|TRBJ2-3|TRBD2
TGTGCCAGCAGCTTAATTGCGGGGGGGAGTCCAGATACGCAGTATTTT
CASSLIAGGSPDTQYF